This TCR beta chain was observed in a study of OX40 agonist ivuxolimab in advanced cancers. As for the study in general: Dose-escalation cases comprised hepatocellular carcinoma, melanoma, renal cell or head and neck cancer. Study-wide results and limits: Partly responding patients at 0.1-3.0 mg/kg showed some of the smallest clonal expansion. Some patients without response likewise showed low normalized clonal expansion. Both blood CD4+ and CD8+ T cells showed clonal growth by week 6 at 0.1 to 3.0 mg/kg.

As regards this clone: Its antigen is undetermined.

Clones were sequenced by immunoSEQ multiplex PCR, and TCRdb holds only the in-frame ones, with some missing. The profile shows 68,000 or so clones, about 91% of them singletons. Losses at the gene ends were 7 bases for V and 4 bases for J; bases not matched to a gene: 11. This CDR3 is built from 15 residues. CDR1 is LNHDA, CDR2 SQIVND, per germline (reference sequence). The receptor was isolated from an adult with an advanced solid tumor such as melanoma, head and neck, liver or kidney cancer. The rearrangement joins TRBV19 to TRBJ2-7; 9 positions match TRBD1. The sequencing here drew on CD4+ or CD8+ T cells sorted from blood, taken in a trial of the OX40 agonist ivuxolimab. CDR3 sequence (DNA): TGTGCCAGTACCCACCGGGGACAGGGTGGGTACGAGCAGTACTTC. Translated: CASTHRGQGGYEQYF.